This is a list of T cell receptor beta chains from one sample in a study of STAT3 mutations in large granular lymphocyte leukemia. Repertoires were generated with immunoSEQ multiplex PCR, while TCRdb's copy carries only in-frame clones and drops some. The sample consists of around 3,100 clones, approximately 71% of them appearing once. The material sequenced was peripheral blood mononuclear cells. Receptors originate from a woman aged 40-49 years with T-cell large granular lymphocyte leukemia. Some clones in this sample may be carry-over from other donors' samples. CDR3s include the opening cysteine and the closing phenylalanine or tryptophan. The order of the fields is D gene, J gene, V gene, clone size, CDR3 protein, CDR3 DNA. The D gene is left open where the match is weak. Size values are once, few and many counts, or a class for expanded clones, and some rows have none.

D gene: TRBD1; J gene: TRBJ2-7; V gene: TRBV29-1; clone size: -; CDR3 protein: CSVVGARDRAYEQYF; CDR3 DNA: TGCAGCGTTGTGGGGGCGAGGGACAGGGCCTACGAGCAGTACTTC
D gene: TRBD1; J gene: TRBJ1-5; V gene: TRBV27; clone size: -; CDR3 protein: CASSSGGQPYQPQHF; CDR3 DNA: TGTGCCAGCAGTTCAGGGGGACAGCCGTATCAGCCCCAGCATTTT
D gene: -; J gene: TRBJ1-2; V gene: TRBV7-9; clone size: few; CDR3 protein: CASSLGRAPGYTF; CDR3 DNA: TGTGCCAGCAGCTTAGGGAGGGCTCCTGGCTACACCTTC
D gene: TRBD2; J gene: TRBJ2-1; V gene: TRBV25-1; clone size: -; CDR3 protein: CASSEPGLAANNEQFF; CDR3 DNA: TGTGCCAGCAGTGAACCGGGACTAGCGGCTAACAATGAGCAGTTCTTC
D gene: TRBD1; J gene: TRBJ1-2; V gene: TRBV7-3; clone size: -; CDR3 protein: CASSLLVGGDYGYTF; CDR3 DNA: TGTGCCAGCAGCTTATTAGTAGGGGGCGACTATGGCTACACCTTC
D gene: -; J gene: TRBJ2-7; V gene: TRBV4-1; clone size: -; CDR3 protein: CASSRARDWTSYEQYF; CDR3 DNA: TGCGCCAGCAGCCGGGCCCGGGACTGGACCTCCTACGAGCAGTACTTC
D gene: -; J gene: TRBJ1-2; V gene: TRBV6-5; clone size: -; CDR3 protein: CASSPGPLYGYTF; CDR3 DNA: TGTGCCAGCAGCCCGGGACCCCTCTATGGCTACACCTTC
D gene: -; J gene: TRBJ1-3; V gene: TRBV27; clone size: -; CDR3 protein: CASSPSGADTIYF; CDR3 DNA: TGTGCCAGCTCCCCGAGCGGGGCCGACACCATATATTTT
D gene: -; J gene: TRBJ1-3; V gene: TRBV29-1; clone size: -; CDR3 protein: CSAWDTAKGHSGNTIYF; CDR3 DNA: TGCAGCGCTTGGGACACCGCGAAGGGACACTCTGGAAACACCATATATTTT
D gene: -; J gene: TRBJ1-2; V gene: TRBV6-1; clone size: once; CDR3 protein: CASSEARPSNYGYTF; CDR3 DNA: TGTGCCAGCAGTGAAGCCAGACCTTCTAACTATGGCTACACCTTC
D gene: TRBD2; J gene: TRBJ2-7; V gene: TRBV5-6; clone size: -; CDR3 protein: CASRGRGLAAYEQYF; CDR3 DNA: TGTGCCAGCAGGGGGAGGGGACTAGCAGCGTACGAGCAGTACTTC
D gene: TRBD1; J gene: TRBJ1-1; V gene: TRBV25-1; clone size: -; CDR3 protein: CASSVPGTGATEAFF; CDR3 DNA: TGTGCCAGCAGTGTCCCCGGGACAGGGGCCACTGAAGCTTTCTTT
D gene: -; J gene: TRBJ1-1; V gene: TRBV7-9; clone size: once; CDR3 protein: CASSAPGYTEAFF; CDR3 DNA: TGTGCCAGCAGCGCCCCAGGGTACACTGAAGCTTTCTTT
D gene: TRBD1; J gene: TRBJ1-5; V gene: TRBV5-4; clone size: -; CDR3 protein: CASSVQGKPQHF; CDR3 DNA: TGTGCCAGCAGCGTACAGGGGAAGCCCCAGCATTTT
D gene: TRBD1; J gene: TRBJ2-1; V gene: TRBV7-9; clone size: -; CDR3 protein: CASSTDRGKNEQFF; CDR3 DNA: TGTGCCAGCAGCACGGACAGGGGAAAAAATGAGCAGTTCTTC
D gene: -; J gene: TRBJ2-1; V gene: TRBV18; clone size: -; CDR3 protein: CASSPPRRTSGMVVHNEQFF; CDR3 DNA: TGTGCCAGCTCACCACCGAGACGGACCAGCGGAATGGTAGTCCACAATGAGCAGTTCTTC
D gene: TRBD2; J gene: TRBJ2-6; V gene: TRBV9; clone size: -; CDR3 protein: CASSVALAGSSGANVLTF; CDR3 DNA: TGTGCCAGCAGCGTAGCTCTAGCGGGATCATCTGGGGCCAACGTCCTGACTTTC
D gene: -; J gene: TRBJ2-7; V gene: TRBV5-4; clone size: -; CDR3 protein: CASSLGGVRSIEQYF; CDR3 DNA: TGTGCCAGCAGCTTGGGAGGGGTGAGGTCCATCGAGCAGTACTTC
D gene: -; J gene: TRBJ1-2; V gene: TRBV18; clone size: few; CDR3 protein: CASSPGESTDGYTF; CDR3 DNA: TGTGCCAGCTCACCAGGGGAATCAACGGATGGCTACACCTTC
D gene: -; J gene: TRBJ1-3; V gene: TRBV27; clone size: -; CDR3 protein: CASSLGGAYSGNTIYF; CDR3 DNA: TGTGCCAGCAGTTTAGGAGGGGCCTACTCTGGAAACACCATATATTTT
D gene: TRBD2; J gene: TRBJ2-3; V gene: TRBV6-1; clone size: -; CDR3 protein: CASSEESGRGADTQYF; CDR3 DNA: TGTGCCAGCAGTGAAGAAAGCGGGAGGGGCGCAGATACGCAGTATTTT
D gene: -; J gene: TRBJ1-4; V gene: TRBV27; clone size: -; CDR3 protein: CASSSQAGVAGKLFF; CDR3 DNA: TGTGCCAGCAGTTCCCAAGCGGGGGTGGCGGGGAAACTGTTTTTT
D gene: -; J gene: TRBJ2-1; V gene: TRBV18; clone size: -; CDR3 protein: CASSQDRNEQFF; CDR3 DNA: TGTGCCAGCTCACAAGACAGGAATGAGCAGTTCTTC
D gene: -; J gene: TRBJ1-2; V gene: TRBV15; clone size: once; CDR3 protein: CATSSASSRSHGYTF; CDR3 DNA: TGTGCCACCAGCAGCGCCAGCTCCAGGTCGCATGGCTACACCTTC
D gene: -; J gene: TRBJ2-7; V gene: TRBV19; clone size: -; CDR3 protein: CASSIEGGSVGYEQYF; CDR3 DNA: TGTGCCAGTAGTATAGAGGGTGGCAGCGTCGGCTACGAGCAGTACTTC
D gene: -; J gene: TRBJ2-7; V gene: TRBV30; clone size: -; CDR3 protein: CAWSDRDGLYEQYF; CDR3 DNA: TGTGCCTGGAGTGACAGGGATGGACTCTACGAGCAGTACTTC
D gene: TRBD1; J gene: TRBJ1-1; V gene: TRBV9; clone size: -; CDR3 protein: CASSVMDRLTEAFF; CDR3 DNA: TGTGCCAGCAGCGTAATGGACAGGCTCACTGAAGCTTTCTTT
D gene: TRBD1; J gene: TRBJ2-7; V gene: TRBV5-5; clone size: -; CDR3 protein: CASSLRDRLDEQYF; CDR3 DNA: TGTGCCAGCAGCTTACGGGACAGACTGGACGAGCAGTACTTC
D gene: -; J gene: TRBJ1-6; V gene: TRBV6-5; clone size: -; CDR3 protein: CASSYTGGDNSPLHF; CDR3 DNA: TGTGCCAGCAGTTACACAGGAGGGGATAATTCACCCCTCCACTTT